The T cell receptor (beta chain) under discussion was sequenced for a study of T cell clonotyping in hematopoietic cell transplantation. Study overall: Recipients' pretransplant samples followed cytoreduction.

Study results and limitations: Pathologically expanded recipient clonotypes increased progressively from day 30 to day 180 as diversity fell. CD4 and CD8 repertoire contributions could not be separated without sorting.

Noted time point: recipient sample about 28 days before transplant, after cytoreduction. Samples: about 28 days before transplant, then days 30, 100 and 180 after. Data came from immunoSEQ multiplex PCR; TCRdb stores just in-frame clones and leaves some out. This sample yields thousands of clones, of which 88% are seen a single time; roughly 7% belongs to the top ten. With regard to this clone: What it binds is not known.

V dropped 4 bases and J dropped 5; count of bases not matched to a gene: 16. The V gene's germline CDR1 is SGDLS and CDR2 YYNGEE. The CDR3 totals 18 residues. The chain has TRBV9 and TRBJ2-3; TRBD2 matches 10 bases. Sequencing was performed on peripheral blood mononuclear cells, taken before stem cell transplant. The TCR was taken from a man in his fifties or sixties with acute myeloid leukemia. Some clones in this sample may be carry-over from other donors' samples. This CDR3 is CASSSTVLAGPFGDTQYF. The CDR3 DNA reads TGTGCCAGCAGCTCAACCGTACTAGCGGGGCCCTTCGGAGATACGCAGTATTTT. Filled out from reference TRBV9 and TRBJ2-3, the complete variable domain reads DSGVTQTPKHLITATGQRVTLRCSPRSGDLSVYWYQQSLDQGLQFLIQYYNGEERAKGNILERFSAQQFPDLHSELNLSSLELGDSALYFCASSSTVLAGPFGDTQYFGPGTRLTVL.